The clone carrying this TCR beta chain occurred once. What it binds is not known. Sequencing was performed with immunoSEQ multiplex PCR; in TCRdb, only in-frame clones are kept and a portion is missing. The repertoire holds around 97,000 clones, roughly nine tenths seen once, with roughly 0.2% in the top ten. The data originate from a study of graft-versus-host responses after intestinal transplantation. CDR1 MNHNS and CDR2 SASEGT come from the germline V gene. The V segment lost 4 bases and the J segment 2 bases; nucleotides outside the gene matches: 9. The CDR3 has 16 residues. The gene calls are TRBV6-1 and TRBJ2-7; 9 bases map to TRBD2. This clonotype was sampled from a human donor who was the organ donor for an intestinal transplant. The input for sequencing was unstimulated CD4+ T cells sorted from spleen or lymph node cells, taken before transplant. CDR3 sequence (DNA): TGTGCCAGCAGTGGGGGGACTAGCTTAACGGCCTACGAGCAGTACTTC. It specifies CASSGGTSLTAYEQYF.